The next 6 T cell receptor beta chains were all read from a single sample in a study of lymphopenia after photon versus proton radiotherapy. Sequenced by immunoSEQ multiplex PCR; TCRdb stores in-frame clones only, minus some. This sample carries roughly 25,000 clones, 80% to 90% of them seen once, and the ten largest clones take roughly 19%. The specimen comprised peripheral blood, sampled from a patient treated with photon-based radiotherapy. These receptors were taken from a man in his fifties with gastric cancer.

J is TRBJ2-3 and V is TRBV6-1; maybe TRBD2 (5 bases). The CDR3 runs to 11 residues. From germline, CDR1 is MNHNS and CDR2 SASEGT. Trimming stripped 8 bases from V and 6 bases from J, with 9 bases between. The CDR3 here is CASCPGDTQYF. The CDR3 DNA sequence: TGTGCCAGCTGTCCGGGGGATACGCAGTATTTT.

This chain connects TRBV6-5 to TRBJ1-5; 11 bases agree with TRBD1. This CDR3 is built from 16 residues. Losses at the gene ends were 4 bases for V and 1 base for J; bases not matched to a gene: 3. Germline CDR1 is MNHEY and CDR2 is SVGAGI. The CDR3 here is CASSSRDRGSNQPQHF. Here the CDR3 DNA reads TGTGCCAGCAGTTCCCGGGACAGGGGGAGCAATCAGCCCCAGCATTTT.

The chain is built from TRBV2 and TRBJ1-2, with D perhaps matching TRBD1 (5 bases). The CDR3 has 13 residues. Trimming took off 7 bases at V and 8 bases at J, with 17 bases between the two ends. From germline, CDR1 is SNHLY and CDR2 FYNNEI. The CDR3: CASNNLIRGGYTF. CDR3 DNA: TGTGCCAGCAACAACCTGATTCGGGGCGGCTACACCTTC.

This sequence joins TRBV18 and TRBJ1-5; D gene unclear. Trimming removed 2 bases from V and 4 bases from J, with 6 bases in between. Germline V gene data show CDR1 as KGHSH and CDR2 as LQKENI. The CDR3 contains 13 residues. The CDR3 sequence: CASSPSRNQPQHF. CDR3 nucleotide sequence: TGTGCCAGCTCACCAAGTAGGAATCAGCCCCAGCATTTT.

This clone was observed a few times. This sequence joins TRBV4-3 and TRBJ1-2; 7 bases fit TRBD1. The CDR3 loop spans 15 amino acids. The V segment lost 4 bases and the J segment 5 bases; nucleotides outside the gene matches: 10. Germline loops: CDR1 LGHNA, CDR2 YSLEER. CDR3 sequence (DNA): TGCGCCAGCAGCCCATCACAGGGGATAGAATATGGCTACACCTTC. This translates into CASSPSQGIEYGYTF.

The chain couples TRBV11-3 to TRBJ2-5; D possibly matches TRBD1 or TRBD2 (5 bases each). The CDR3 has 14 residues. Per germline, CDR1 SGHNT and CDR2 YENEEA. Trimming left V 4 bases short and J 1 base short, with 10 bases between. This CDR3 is CASSSRGGQETQYF. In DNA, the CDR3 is TGTGCCAGCAGCTCCCGTGGGGGCCAAGAGACCCAGTACTTC.